This T cell receptor beta chain was obtained from a study of blood T cells in healthy people across ages. Study results and limitations: Measured against age, TCR beta diversity per million T cells decreased in a roughly linear manner.

Between the trimmed V and J ends, which lost 4 bases and 6 bases, there was a span of 18 bases. Per germline, CDR1 DFQATT and CDR2 SNEGSKA (reference sequence). The CDR3 is 14 amino acids. Primers used in a second PCR of roughly 6 to 11 cycles were a sample-barcoded 5' primer and a J-beta primer mix. Researchers report that a template-switch adaptor with 12 random nucleotides tagged each cDNA molecule. TCRdb reprocessed the 5' RACE reads via MiXCR and lists one record per CDR3 protein. The repertoire holds approximately 1.5 million distinct CDR3 sequences, with around 35% as singletons. Roughly 9.2 milliliters of peripheral blood were drawn from each donor into EDTA-treated tubes. Every sample yielded at least 6 million isolated PBMCs. Turning to this clonotype: What it binds is not known.

This chain links TRBV20-1 with TRBJ1-2; tentative D call: TRBD1 (6 bases). The specimen sequenced was blood. This TCR was sampled from a woman aged 25 to 45 in good health. DNA of the CDR3: TGCAGTGCTAAGACTCCCACAGGGCACCATGGCTACACCTTC. Protein sequence: CSAKTPTGHHGYTF.